This is a list of T cell receptor beta chains from one sample in a study of OX40 agonist ivuxolimab in advanced cancers. Assay: immunoSEQ multiplex PCR; the TCRdb copy retains only in-frame clones and omits some. The table records some 74,000 clones, around 82% of them present only once. The source material was CD4+ or CD8+ T cells sorted from blood, sampled in a trial of the OX40 agonist ivuxolimab. The receptor set was obtained from an adult with an advanced solid tumor such as melanoma, head and neck, liver or kidney cancer. The CDR3 runs from the conserved cysteine through the conserved F or W. D genes are given only for firm matches. Size tells how often a clone was seen (once, few, many) or the class of an expanded clone, and some rows leave it out.

V gene	clone size	D gene	J gene	CDR3 DNA	CDR3 protein
TRBV10-3	few	-	TRBJ2-7	TGTGCCATCAGTTTAGGAGACGGTGGGGTCTACGAGCAGTACTTC	CAISLGDGGVYEQYF
TRBV6-6	-	-	TRBJ1-1	TGTGCCAGCAGTTATCAGAAACCCCCCAACACTGAAGCTTTCTTT	CASSYQKPPNTEAFF
TRBV6-5	-	-	TRBJ2-1	TGTGCCAGCACCCGGTTGAATGAGCAGTTCTTC	CASTRLNEQFF
TRBV7-3	few	TRBD2	TRBJ2-2	TGTGCCAGCAGCTTAGAACTAGCGGGGACCGGGGAGCTGTTTTTT	CASSLELAGTGELFF
TRBV28	few	-	TRBJ2-1	TGTGCCAGCTCGACAGTATCCTACAATGAGCAGTTCTTC	CASSTVSYNEQFF
TRBV7-9	-	-	TRBJ2-2	TGTGCCAGCAGCTTCTACGCCGGGGAGCTGTTTTTT	CASSFYAGELFF
TRBV6-5	few	TRBD1	TRBJ1-1	TGTGCCAGCACCTCTGTCACAGGGGTTAAGTCCGCTTTCTTT	CASTSVTGVKSAFF
TRBV7-9	once	TRBD1	TRBJ2-5	TGTGCCAGCAGCTTGCCCGGACAGGGATTACAAGAGACCCAGTACTTC	CASSLPGQGLQETQYF
TRBV12-1	few	-	TRBJ1-3	TGTGCCAGCAGCTTTAATGGCATTCGGGGAAACACCATATATTTT	CASSFNGIRGNTIYF
TRBV7-3	-	-	TRBJ2-3	TGTGCCAGCAGCCCCCAAGGCGCTCCAGATACGCAGTATTTT	CASSPQGAPDTQYF
TRBV19	-	-	TRBJ2-6	TGTGCCAGTACGCGCAGAGGGGACTCTGGGGCCAACGTCCTGACTTTC	CASTRRGDSGANVLTF
TRBV7-6	-	TRBD2	TRBJ2-5	TGTGCCAGCAGAGGACTAGCGGGAGGGTGGGGAGAGACCCAGTACTTC	CASRGLAGGWGETQYF
TRBV5-1	-	TRBD2	TRBJ2-1	TGCGCCAGCAGCTTAACCGTTGCGGGAGTCAATGAGCAGTTCTTC	CASSLTVAGVNEQFF
TRBV6-5	-	-	TRBJ1-6	TGTGCCAGCACCCCAGCGGGAGATTCACCCCTCCACTTT	CASTPAGDSPLHF
TRBV7-9	medium-sized	-	TRBJ1-1	TGTGCCAGCAGCCTGGCGCGGGGAATTCAAACTGAAGCTTTCTTT	CASSLARGIQTEAFF
TRBV28	-	TRBD1	TRBJ2-3	TGTGCCAGCAGTTCACTTAGTTGGGACAGGGGGGCAGATACGCAGTATTTT	CASSSLSWDRGADTQYF